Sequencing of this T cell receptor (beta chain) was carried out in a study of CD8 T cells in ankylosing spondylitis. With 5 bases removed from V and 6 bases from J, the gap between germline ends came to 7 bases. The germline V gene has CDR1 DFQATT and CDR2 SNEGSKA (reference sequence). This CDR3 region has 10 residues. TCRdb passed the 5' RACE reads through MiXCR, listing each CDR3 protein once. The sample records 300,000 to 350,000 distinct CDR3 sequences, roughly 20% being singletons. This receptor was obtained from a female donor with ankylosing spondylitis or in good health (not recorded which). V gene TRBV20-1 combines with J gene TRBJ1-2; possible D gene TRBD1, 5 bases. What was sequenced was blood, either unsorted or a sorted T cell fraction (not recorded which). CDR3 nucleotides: TGCAGTGCTTGGGGGAATGGCTACACCTTC. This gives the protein CSAWGNGYTF.